Listed below are T cell receptor beta chains from one sample, sequenced in a study of response to subunit inactivated influenza vaccine. TCRdb re-derived calls from the RT-PCR reads in MiXCR, one entry per CDR3 protein. The sample contains under 800,000 distinct CDR3 sequences, approximately 15% of which appear only once. The sample was PBMCs from blood, taken roughly 2 weeks before vaccination. These receptors all come from a man aged 45-65 years who received an inactivated influenza vaccine. Each CDR3 is given with its conserved first and last residue. The D gene is left open where the match is weak. Clone size is not always given. Where it is, it says once, few, many or a class for expanded clones.

CDR3 protein | CDR3 DNA | D gene | V gene | clone size | CDR3 length | J gene
CASSFIAGVGEQYF | TGTGCCAGCAGTTTCATAGCGGGAGTGGGCGAGCAGTACTTC | TRBD2 | TRBV28 | few | 14 | TRBJ2-7
CASSVSTSGSDTGELFF | TGTGCCAGCAGCGTCAGCACTAGCGGGAGTGACACCGGGGAGCTGTTTTTT | TRBD2 | TRBV9 | NA | 17 | TRBJ2-2
CASSKTGGGNYGYTF | TGTGCCAGCAGTAAAACAGGGGGCGGAAACTATGGCTACACCTTC | TRBD1 | TRBV4-2 | NA | 15 | TRBJ1-2
CSAFGLAETYEQYF | TGCAGTGCTTTCGGACTAGCGGAGACCTACGAGCAGTACTTC | TRBD2 | TRBV20-1 | few | 14 | TRBJ2-7
CSVVGTGLSNEQYF | TGCAGCGTTGTCGGGACAGGGTTGTCTAACGAGCAGTACTTC | TRBD1 | TRBV29-1 | few | 14 | TRBJ2-7
CASSGDLRGEQFF | TGTGCCAGCAGTGGGGACTTGCGAGGTGAGCAGTTCTTC | NA | TRBV6-1 | few | 13 | TRBJ2-1
CASSQEGTGAPKFF | TGCGCCAGCAGCCAAGAGGGGACAGGGGCCCCTAAGTTCTTC | TRBD1 | TRBV4-1 | many | 14 | TRBJ2-1
CSVEGRSADTQYF | TGCAGCGTTGAGGGGAGATCCGCTGATACGCAGTATTTT | NA | TRBV29-1 | few | 13 | TRBJ2-3
CASSLVRPIPNSYEQYF | TGCGCCAGCAGCTTGGTCCGACCGATTCCAAACTCCTACGAGCAGTACTTC | NA | TRBV5-1 | few | 17 | TRBJ2-7
CASSRVAGNTEAFF | TGTGCCAGCAGCCGAGTGGCGGGGAACACTGAAGCTTTCTTT | NA | TRBV3-1 | few | 14 | TRBJ1-1
CASPGEKAGANVLTF | TGTGCCTCACCAGGGGAGAAGGCTGGGGCCAACGTCCTGACTTTC | NA | TRBV30 | NA | 15 | TRBJ2-6
CASSLVAQAFF | TGTGCCAGCAGCTTGGTGGCCCAAGCTTTCTTT | NA | TRBV5-8 | few | 11 | TRBJ1-1
CSAKEGISGYTF | TGCAGTGCTAAGGAGGGGATCTCTGGCTACACCTTC | NA | TRBV20-1 | NA | 12 | TRBJ1-2
CASRSTGPGNTIYF | TGTGCCAGCAGATCTACAGGGCCTGGAAACACCATATATTTT | NA | TRBV12-3/TRBV12-4 | many | 14 | TRBJ1-3
CASSLIGNSETQYF | TGTGCCAGCAGCTTGATTGGGAATTCAGAGACCCAGTACTTC | NA | TRBV5-6 | few | 14 | TRBJ2-5
CASSAGTAKEAFF | TGTGCCAGCAGCGCCGGGACAGCAAAAGAAGCTTTCTTT | TRBD1 | TRBV6-6 | few | 13 | TRBJ1-1
CASSSGYGTEAFF | TGTGCCAGCAGTTCAGGGTACGGCACTGAAGCTTTCTTT | NA | TRBV12-3/TRBV12-4 | NA | 13 | TRBJ1-1
CSARASGRRYEQFF | TGCAGTGCTAGAGCTAGCGGGAGGCGCTATGAGCAGTTCTTC | TRBD2 | TRBV20-1 | NA | 14 | TRBJ2-1
CASSVGVYNEQFF | TGTGCCAGCAGCGTCGGAGTCTACAATGAGCAGTTCTTC | NA | TRBV9 | many | 13 | TRBJ2-1
CASSYSVQRGNTGELFF | TGTGCCAGCAGTTACTCTGTCCAGCGAGGGAACACCGGGGAGCTGTTTTTT | NA | TRBV6-5 | NA | 17 | TRBJ2-2
CASSQVGKNIQYF | TGTGCCAGCAGCCAAGTTGGGAAAAACATTCAGTACTTC | NA | TRBV3-1 | few | 13 | TRBJ2-4
CASSPPRSGQGASGYTF | TGTGCCAGCTCACCACCGAGGAGTGGGCAGGGGGCGTCCGGCTACACCTTC | TRBD1 | TRBV18 | NA | 17 | TRBJ1-2
CASGFIVSGRGNEQFF | TGTGCTAGTGGTTTTATAGTAAGCGGCAGGGGAAATGAGCAGTTCTTC | NA | TRBV12-5 | few | 16 | TRBJ2-1
CASSLDGQAYEQYF | TGTGCCAGCAGCTTAGACGGACAGGCGTACGAGCAGTACTTC | TRBD1 | TRBV9 | NA | 14 | TRBJ2-7
CAWSVSPGKPEAFF | TGTGCCTGGAGTGTAAGTCCAGGGAAGCCTGAAGCTTTCTTT | NA | TRBV30 | NA | 14 | TRBJ1-1